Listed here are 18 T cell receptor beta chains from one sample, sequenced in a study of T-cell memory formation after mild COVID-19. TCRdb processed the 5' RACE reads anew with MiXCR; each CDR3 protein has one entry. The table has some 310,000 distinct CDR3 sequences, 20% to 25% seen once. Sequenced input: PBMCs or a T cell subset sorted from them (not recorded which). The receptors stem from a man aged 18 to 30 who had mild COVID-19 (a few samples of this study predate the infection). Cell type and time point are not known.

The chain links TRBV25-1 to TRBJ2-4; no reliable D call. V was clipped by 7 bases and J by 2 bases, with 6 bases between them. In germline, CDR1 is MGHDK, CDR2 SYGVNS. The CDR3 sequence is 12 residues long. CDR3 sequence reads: CASKGSKNIQYF. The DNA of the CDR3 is TGTGCCAGCAAGGGCTCCAAAAACATTCAGTACTTC.

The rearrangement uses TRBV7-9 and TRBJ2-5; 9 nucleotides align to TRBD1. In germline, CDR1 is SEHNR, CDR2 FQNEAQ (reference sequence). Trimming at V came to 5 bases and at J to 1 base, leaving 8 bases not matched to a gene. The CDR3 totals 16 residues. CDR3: CASSGTGYLGQETQYF. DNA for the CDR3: TGTGCCAGCAGCGGGACAGGGTATCTCGGCCAAGAGACCCAGTACTTC.

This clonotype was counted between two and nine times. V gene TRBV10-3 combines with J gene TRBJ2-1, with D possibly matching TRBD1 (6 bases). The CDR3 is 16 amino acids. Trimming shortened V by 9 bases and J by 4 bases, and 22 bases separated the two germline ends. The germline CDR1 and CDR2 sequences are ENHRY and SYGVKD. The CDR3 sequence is CAITTGQSPSYNEQFF. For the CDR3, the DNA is TGTGCCATTACTACCGGACAGAGCCCAAGTTACAATGAGCAGTTCTTC.

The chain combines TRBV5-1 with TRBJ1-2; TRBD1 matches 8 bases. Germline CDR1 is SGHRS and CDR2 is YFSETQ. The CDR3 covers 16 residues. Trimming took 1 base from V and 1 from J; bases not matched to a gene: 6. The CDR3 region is CASSLTTGGFNYGYTF. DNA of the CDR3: TGCGCCAGCAGCTTGACAACAGGGGGTTTTAACTATGGCTACACCTTC. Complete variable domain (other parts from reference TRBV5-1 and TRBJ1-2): KAGVTQTPRYLIKTRGQQVTLSCSPISGHRSVSWYQQTPGQGLQFLFEYFSETQRNKGNFPGRFSGRQFSNSRSEMNVSTLELGDSALYLCASSLTTGGFNYGYTFGSGTRLTVV.

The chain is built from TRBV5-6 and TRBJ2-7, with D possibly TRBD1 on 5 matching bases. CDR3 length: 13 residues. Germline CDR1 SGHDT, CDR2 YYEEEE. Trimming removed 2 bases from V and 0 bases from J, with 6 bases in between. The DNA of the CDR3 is TGTGCCAGCAGCTTTCAGGGCTCCTACGAGCAGTACTTC. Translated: CASSFQGSYEQYF. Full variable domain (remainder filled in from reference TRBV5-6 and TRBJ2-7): DAGVTQSPTHLIKTRGQQVTLRCSPKSGHDTVSWYQQALGQGPQFIFQYYEEEERQRGNFPDRFSGHQFPNYSSELNVNALLLGDSALYLCASSFQGSYEQYFGPGTRLTVT.

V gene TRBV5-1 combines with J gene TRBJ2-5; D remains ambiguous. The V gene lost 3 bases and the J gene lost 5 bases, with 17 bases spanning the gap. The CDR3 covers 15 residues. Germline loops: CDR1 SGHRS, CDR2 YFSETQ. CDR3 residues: CASSSGWFSRETQYF. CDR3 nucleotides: TGCGCCAGCAGCTCTGGGTGGTTTTCGCGGGAGACCCAGTACTTC. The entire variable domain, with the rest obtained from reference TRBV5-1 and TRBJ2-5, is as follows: KAGVTQTPRYLIKTRGQQVTLSCSPISGHRSVSWYQQTPGQGLQFLFEYFSETQRNKGNFPGRFSGRQFSNSRSEMNVSTLELGDSALYLCASSSGWFSRETQYFGPGTRLLVL.

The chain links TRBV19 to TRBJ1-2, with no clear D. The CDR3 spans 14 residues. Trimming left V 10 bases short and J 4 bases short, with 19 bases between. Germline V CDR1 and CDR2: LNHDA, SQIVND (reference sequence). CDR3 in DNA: TGTGCCACTCCCATTGGAGGGAACGTCTATGGCTACACCTTC. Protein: CATPIGGNVYGYTF.

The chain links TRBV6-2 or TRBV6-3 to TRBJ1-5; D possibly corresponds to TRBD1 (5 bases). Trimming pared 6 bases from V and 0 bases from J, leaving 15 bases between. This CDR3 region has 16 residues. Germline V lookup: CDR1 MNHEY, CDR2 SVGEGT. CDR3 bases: TGTGCCAGCAGACGCCAAGGGACCTATAGCAATCAGCCCCAGCATTTT. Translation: CASRRQGTYSNQPQHF.

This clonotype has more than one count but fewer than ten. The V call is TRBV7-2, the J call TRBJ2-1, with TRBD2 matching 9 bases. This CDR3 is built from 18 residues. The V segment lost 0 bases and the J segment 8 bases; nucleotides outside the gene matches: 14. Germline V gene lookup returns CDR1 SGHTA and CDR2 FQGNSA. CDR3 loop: CASSLAGPAGGQAYEQFF. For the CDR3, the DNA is TGTGCCAGCAGCTTAGCAGGTCCGGCGGGGGGGCAGGCGTATGAGCAGTTCTTC. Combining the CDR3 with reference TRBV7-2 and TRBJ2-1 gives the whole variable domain GAGVSQSPSNKVTEKGKDVELRCDPISGHTALYWYRQSLGQGLEFLIYFQGNSAPDKSGLPSDRFSAERTGGSVSTLTIQRTQQEDSAVYLCASSLAGPAGGQAYEQFFGPGTRLTVL.

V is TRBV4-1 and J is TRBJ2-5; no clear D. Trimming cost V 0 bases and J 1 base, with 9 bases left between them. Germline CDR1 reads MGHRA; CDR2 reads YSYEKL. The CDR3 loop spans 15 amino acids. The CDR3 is CASSQEPTFQETQYF. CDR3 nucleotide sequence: TGCGCCAGCAGCCAAGAGCCCACTTTCCAAGAGACCCAGTACTTC.

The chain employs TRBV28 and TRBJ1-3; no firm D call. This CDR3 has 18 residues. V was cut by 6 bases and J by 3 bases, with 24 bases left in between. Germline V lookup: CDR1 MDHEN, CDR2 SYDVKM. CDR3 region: CASSPPGRGLLGGNTIYF. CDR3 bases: TGTGCCAGCAGCCCCCCCGGACGCGGGTTACTTGGTGGAAACACCATATATTTT.

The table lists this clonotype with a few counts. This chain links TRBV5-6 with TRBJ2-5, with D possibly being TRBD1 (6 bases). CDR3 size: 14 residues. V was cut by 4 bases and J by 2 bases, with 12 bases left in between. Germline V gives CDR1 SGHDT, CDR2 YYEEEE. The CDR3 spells CASSRTAVQETQYF. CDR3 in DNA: TGTGCCAGCAGCCGGACAGCGGTACAAGAGACCCAGTACTTC.

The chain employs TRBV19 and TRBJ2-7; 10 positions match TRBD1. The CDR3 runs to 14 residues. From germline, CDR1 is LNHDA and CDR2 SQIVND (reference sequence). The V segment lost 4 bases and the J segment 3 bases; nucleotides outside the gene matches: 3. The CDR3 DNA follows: TGTGCCAGTAGTACCCGGACAGGGGGCTACGAGCAGTACTTC. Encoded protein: CASSTRTGGYEQYF.

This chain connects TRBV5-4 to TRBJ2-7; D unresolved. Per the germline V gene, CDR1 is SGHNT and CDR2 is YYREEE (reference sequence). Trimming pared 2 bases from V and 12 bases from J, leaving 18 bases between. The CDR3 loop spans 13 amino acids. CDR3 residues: CASSLNSDLSWYF. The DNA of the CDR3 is TGTGCCAGCAGCTTAAACAGCGATCTTTCGTGGTACTTC.

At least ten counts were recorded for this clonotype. The CDR3: CASSLGGGAETQYF. CDR3 DNA sequence: TGTGCCAGCAGCTTAGGTGGGGGGGCGGAGACCCAGTACTTC. V gene TRBV7-2 combines with J gene TRBJ2-5, with D tentatively TRBD2 (7 bases). The germline V gene encodes CDR1 SGHTA and CDR2 FQGNSA. The ends were cut back, 1 base at V and 5 bases at J, with 11 bases in the middle. CDR3 length: 14 amino acids.

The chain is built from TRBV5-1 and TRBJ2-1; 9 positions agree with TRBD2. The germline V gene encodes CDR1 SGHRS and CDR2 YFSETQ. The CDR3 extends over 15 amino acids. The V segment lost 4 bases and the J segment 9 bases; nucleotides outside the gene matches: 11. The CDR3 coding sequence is TGCGCCAGCAGCCCAGATAGCGGGGGTGGGAGTGAGCAGTTCTTC. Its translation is CASSPDSGGGSEQFF.

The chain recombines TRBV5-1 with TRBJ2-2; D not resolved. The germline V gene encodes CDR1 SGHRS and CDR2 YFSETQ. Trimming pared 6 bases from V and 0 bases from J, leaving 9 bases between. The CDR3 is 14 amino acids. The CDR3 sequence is CASIQASNTGELFF. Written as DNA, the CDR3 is TGCGCCAGCATCCAGGCCTCGAACACCGGGGAGCTGTTTTTT.

The CDR3 protein is CATSDPGKNTGELFF. CDR3 bases: TGTGCCACCAGTGATCCCGGGAAGAACACCGGGGAGCTGTTTTTT. The V and J genes are TRBV24-1 and TRBJ2-2, with D possibly being TRBD2 (5 bases). In germline, CDR1 is KGHDR, CDR2 SFDVKD. This CDR3 has 15 amino acids. The V gene lost 3 bases and the J gene lost 1 base, with 8 bases spanning the gap.